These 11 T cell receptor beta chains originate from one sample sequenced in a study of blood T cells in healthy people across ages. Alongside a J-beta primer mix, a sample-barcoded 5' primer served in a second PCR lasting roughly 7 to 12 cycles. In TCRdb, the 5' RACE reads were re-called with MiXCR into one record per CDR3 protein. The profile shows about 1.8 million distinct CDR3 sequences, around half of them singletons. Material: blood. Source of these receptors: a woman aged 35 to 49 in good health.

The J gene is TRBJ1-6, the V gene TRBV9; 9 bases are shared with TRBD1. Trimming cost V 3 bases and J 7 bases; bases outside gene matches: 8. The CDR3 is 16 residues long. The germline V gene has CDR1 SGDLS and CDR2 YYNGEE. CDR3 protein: CASSGTGVIRNSPLHF. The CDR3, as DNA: TGTGCCAGCAGCGGGACAGGGGTAATCCGAAATTCACCCCTCCACTTT.

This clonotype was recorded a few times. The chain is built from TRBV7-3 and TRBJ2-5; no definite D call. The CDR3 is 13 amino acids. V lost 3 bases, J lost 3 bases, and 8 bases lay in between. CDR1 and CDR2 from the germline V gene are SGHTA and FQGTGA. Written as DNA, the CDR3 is TGTGCCAGCAGCTTCACACCAAAAGAGACCCAGTACTTC. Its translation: CASSFTPKETQYF.

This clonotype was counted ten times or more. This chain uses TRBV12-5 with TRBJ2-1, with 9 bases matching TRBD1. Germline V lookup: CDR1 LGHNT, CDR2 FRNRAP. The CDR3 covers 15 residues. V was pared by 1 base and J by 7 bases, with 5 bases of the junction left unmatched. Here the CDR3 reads CASGLGGDRVNEQFF. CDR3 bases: TGTGCTAGTGGTTTGGGAGGGGACAGGGTTAATGAGCAGTTCTTC.

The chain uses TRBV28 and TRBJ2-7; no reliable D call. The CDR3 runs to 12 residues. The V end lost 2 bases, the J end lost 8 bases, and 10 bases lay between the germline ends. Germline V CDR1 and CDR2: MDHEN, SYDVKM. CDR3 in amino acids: CASSLVEQKQYF. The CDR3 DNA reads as TGTGCCAGCAGTTTAGTTGAGCAGAAGCAGTACTTC. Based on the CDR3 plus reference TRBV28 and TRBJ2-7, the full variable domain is DVKVTQSSRYLVKRTGEKVFLECVQDMDHENMFWYRQDPGLGLRLIYFSYDVKMKEKGDIPEGYSVSREKKERFSLILESASTNQTSMYLCASSLVEQKQYFGPGTRLTVT.

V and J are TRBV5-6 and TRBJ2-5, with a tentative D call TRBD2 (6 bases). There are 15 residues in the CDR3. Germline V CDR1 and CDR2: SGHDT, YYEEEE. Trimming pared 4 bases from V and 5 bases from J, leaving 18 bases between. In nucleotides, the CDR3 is TGTGCCAGCAGCAGACGGGTCGGGGGATCGGAGACCCAGTACTTC. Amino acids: CASSRRVGGSETQYF.

The DNA for the CDR3 is TGTGCCAGCGGAAATCCGGAAACTGAAGCTTTCTTT. It yields the protein CASGNPETEAFF. The chain is built from TRBV27 and TRBJ1-1; D unclear. The CDR3 extends over 12 amino acids. The V end lost 8 bases, the J end lost 5 bases, and 12 bases lay between the germline ends. Per the germline V gene, CDR1 is MNHEY and CDR2 is SMNVEV (reference sequence).

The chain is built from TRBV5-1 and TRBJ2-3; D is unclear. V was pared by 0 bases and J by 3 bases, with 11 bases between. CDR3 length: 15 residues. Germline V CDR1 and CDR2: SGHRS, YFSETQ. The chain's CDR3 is CASSLAGWVTDTQYF. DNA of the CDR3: TGCGCCAGCAGCTTGGCGGGTTGGGTGACAGATACGCAGTATTTT.

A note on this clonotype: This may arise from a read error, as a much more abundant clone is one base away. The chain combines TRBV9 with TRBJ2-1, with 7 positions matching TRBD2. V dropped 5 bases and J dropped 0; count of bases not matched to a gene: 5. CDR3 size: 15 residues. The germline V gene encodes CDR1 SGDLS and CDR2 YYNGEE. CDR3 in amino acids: CASSRASGSYNEQFF. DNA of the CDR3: TGTGCCAGCAGTCGGGCTAGCGGCTCCTACAATGAGCAGTTCTTC.

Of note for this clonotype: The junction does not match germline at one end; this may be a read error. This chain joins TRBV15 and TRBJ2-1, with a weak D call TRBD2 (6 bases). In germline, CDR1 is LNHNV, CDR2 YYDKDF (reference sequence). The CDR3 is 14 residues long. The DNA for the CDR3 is TGTGCCACCAGTGGCGGGGTTTCCTACAATGAGCGGTACTTC. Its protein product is CATSGGVSYNERYF.

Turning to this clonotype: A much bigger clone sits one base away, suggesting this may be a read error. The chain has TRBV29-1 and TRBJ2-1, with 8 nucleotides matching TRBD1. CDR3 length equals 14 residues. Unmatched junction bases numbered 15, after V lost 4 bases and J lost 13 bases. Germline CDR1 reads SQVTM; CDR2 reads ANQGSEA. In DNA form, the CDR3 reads TGCAGCGTTGTCAAAGGGACAGGAGACGCGTCCCAGTTCTTC. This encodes CSVVKGTGDASQFF.

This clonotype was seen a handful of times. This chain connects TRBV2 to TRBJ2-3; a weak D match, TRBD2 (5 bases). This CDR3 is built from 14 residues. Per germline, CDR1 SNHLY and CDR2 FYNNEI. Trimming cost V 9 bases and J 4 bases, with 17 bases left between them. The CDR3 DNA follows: TGTGCCAGACGGGGATCACAACGCCCAGATACGCAGTATTTT. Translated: CARRGSQRPDTQYF.